The 19 T cell receptor beta chains below all came from one sample that was sequenced in a study of beta chain features in type 1 diabetes. Study-wide results and caveats: All four CD4+ subsets from Type 1 diabetes patients carried moderately but significantly shorter TCRB CDR3s.

Expressed TCRB transcripts were sequenced after all isolated RNA was converted to cDNA. Profiling relied on immunoSEQ multiplex PCR, and the TCRdb table lists in-frame clones only, not all of them. The sample gives around 280,000 clones, approximately 15% of which show up once; roughly 0.015% is in the top ten. Their recognized antigens are unknown. The specimen was naive CD4+ T cells from blood. The source of these receptors is a man aged 18-30 years with type 1 diabetes.

The chain combines TRBV6-5 with TRBJ2-7, with 11 bases aligning to TRBD1. V was pared by 6 bases and J by 4 bases, with 8 bases of the junction left unmatched. CDR1 MNHEY and CDR2 SVGAGI come from the germline V gene. CDR3 length: 15 amino acids. CDR3 DNA: TGTGCCAGCAGGGGCCGGGGACAGGGGGTTTACGAGCAGTACTTC. Translation: CASRGRGQGVYEQYF.

This chain uses TRBV30 with TRBJ1-1; weak D call: TRBD1 (6 bases). The CDR3 is 12 residues long. CDR1 is GTSNPN and CDR2 is SVGIG in the germline V gene (reference sequence). V gave up 5 bases and J gave up 10 bases, with 17 bases separating them. CDR3 sequence: CAWLPPGQGAFF. Here the CDR3 DNA reads TGTGCCTGGCTCCCCCCGGGACAAGGAGCTTTCTTT.

The chain combines TRBV15 with TRBJ1-5; D unclear. CDR1 and CDR2 from the germline V gene are LNHNV and YYDKDF (reference sequence). Trimming took 7 bases from V and 5 from J, leaving 18 bases between them. The CDR3 sequence is 15 residues long. CDR3 sequence: CATTNRAGVYQPQHF. The CDR3 region has the DNA TGTGCCACCACCAACCGGGCGGGAGTTTATCAGCCCCAGCATTTT.

The rearrangement joins TRBV5-1 to TRBJ2-2; 8 positions match TRBD2. Germline V gives CDR1 SGHRS, CDR2 YFSETQ. The CDR3 totals 16 residues. Unmatched junction bases numbered 6, after V lost 0 bases and J lost 5 bases. The CDR3: CASSLEVGRATGELFF. In DNA, the CDR3 is TGCGCCAGCAGCTTGGAGGTCGGGAGGGCGACCGGGGAGCTGTTTTTT. Full variable domain (outside the CDR3, taken from reference TRBV5-1 and TRBJ2-2): KAGVTQTPRYLIKTRGQQVTLSCSPISGHRSVSWYQQTPGQGLQFLFEYFSETQRNKGNFPGRFSGRQFSNSRSEMNVSTLELGDSALYLCASSLEVGRATGELFFGEGSRLTVL.

This clone was picked up a small number of times. The chain is built from TRBV7-7 and TRBJ2-3; 9 nucleotides line up with TRBD2. V lost 6 bases, J lost 1 base, and 5 bases stayed unmatched. Germline assignment: CDR1 SSHAT and CDR2 FNYEAQ (reference sequence). The CDR3 extends over 15 amino acids. The CDR3 DNA reads as TGTGCCAGCAGTTTACGGACTAGCGGCACAGATACGCAGTATTTT. Encoded protein: CASSLRTSGTDTQYF.

Worth noting for this clone: At one end, the junction sequence differs from germline, possibly due to a read error. V usage is TRBV6-6 and J usage is TRBJ2-1; TRBD2 agrees at 10 bases. The germline gives CDR1 MNHNY, CDR2 SVGAGI (reference sequence). This CDR3 is built from 15 residues. Written as DNA, the CDR3 is TGTGCCAACAGTTATACACTAGCGGGGTACAATGAGCAGTTCTTC. This codes for CANSYTLAGYNEQFF.

This clone turned up a few times. The V and J genes are TRBV27 and TRBJ2-6; D unclear. The CDR3 totals 18 residues. Germline-derived CDR1 and CDR2 are MNHEY and SMNVEV (reference sequence). Trimming pared 3 bases from V and 3 bases from J, leaving 18 bases between. The DNA of the CDR3 is TGTGCCAGCAGTTTGTTGCTAGATTCGAGTGGTGGGGCCAACGTCCTGACTTTC. This translates into CASSLLLDSSGGANVLTF.

The gene calls are TRBV18 and TRBJ1-1; D call uncertain. V was shortened by 3 bases and J by 3 bases, with 5 bases between the two germline ends. There are 12 residues in the CDR3. Germline assignment: CDR1 KGHSH and CDR2 LQKENI. The CDR3 coding sequence is TGTGCCAGCTCACCCCTTGACACTGAAGCTTTCTTT. Translation gives CASSPLDTEAFF.

There are a few counts of this clone. The V gene is TRBV5-1, the J gene TRBJ2-1; perhaps TRBD1 as D (5 bases). The V and J ends lost 0 bases and 7 bases respectively, with 8 bases between them. The CDR3 loop spans 13 amino acids. Germline CDR1 reads SGHRS; CDR2 reads YFSETQ. The CDR3 bases are TGCGCCAGCAGCTTGGGGGGCAGGAATGAGCAGTTCTTC. It codes for CASSLGGRNEQFF.

Only a few counts were recorded for this clone. The V gene is TRBV7-2, the J gene TRBJ2-7; 7 bases map to TRBD1. This CDR3 spans 15 amino acids. From germline, CDR1 is SGHTA and CDR2 FQGNSA. V trimming: 5 bases; J trimming: 4 bases; junction bases outside the gene matches: 11. The DNA of the CDR3 is TGTGCCAGCAGCCCCGTTAGGGGGCTAGGATACGAGCAGTACTTC. Protein: CASSPVRGLGYEQYF.

DNA of the CDR3: TGTGCCAGCAGCTTCCAACGACAGGGGGACTCTGGGACCCAGTACTTC. It is translated as CASSFQRQGDSGTQYF. The rearrangement links TRBV7-7 to TRBJ2-5; 9 positions match TRBD1. This CDR3 is 16 amino acids long. Germline CDR1 and CDR2: SSHAT and FNYEAQ (reference sequence). Germline trimming cut 3 bases from V and 7 bases from J; bases unmatched to any gene: 12.

V usage is TRBV2 and J usage is TRBJ1-2; 8 bases agree with TRBD1. The CDR3 is 13 residues long. Germline-derived CDR1 and CDR2 are SNHLY and FYNNEI. With 6 bases clipped from V and 4 bases from J, the junction kept 4 bases outside the gene matches. The CDR3 DNA reads TGTGCCAGCAGGGGACAGGACGTCTATGGCTACACCTTC. This sequence encodes CASRGQDVYGYTF.

In its sample, this clone was seen a few times. The rearrangement links TRBV29-1 to TRBJ1-1; no clear D. Germline V gene data show CDR1 as SQVTM and CDR2 as ANQGSEA. Trimming left V 4 bases short and J 6 bases short, with 12 bases between. This CDR3 is 12 amino acids long. The CDR3 DNA follows: TGCAGCGTTGGAGGGTGGGAGGCTGAAGCTTTCTTT. Its protein is CSVGGWEAEAFF. The complete variable domain, with remaining parts taken from reference TRBV29-1 and TRBJ1-1, reads SAVISQKPSRDICQRGTSLTIQCQVDSQVTMMFWYRQQPGQSLTLIATANQGSEATYESGFVIDKFPISRPNLTFSTLTVSNMSPEDSSIYLCSVGGWEAEAFFGQGTRLTVV.

The chain employs TRBV28 and TRBJ2-1, with 10 bases identical to TRBD2. The germline V gene has CDR1 MDHEN and CDR2 SYDVKM. V gave up 3 bases and J gave up 7 bases; unmatched junction bases: 12. This CDR3 region has 17 residues. As DNA, the CDR3 is TGTGCCAGCAGTTTCCGGTGGAGAGCGGGAGGGGGTAATGAGCAGTTCTTC. It is translated as CASSFRWRAGGGNEQFF.

This clone has only a few counts. The chain has TRBV7-2 and TRBJ1-1; no firm D call. Trimming removed 5 bases from V and 0 bases from J, with 16 bases in between. CDR1 is SGHTA, CDR2 FQGNSA, per germline. The CDR3 is made up of 16 amino acids. As DNA, the CDR3 is TGTGCCAGCAGCCCCGCCCGTACTGCAATGAACACTGAAGCTTTCTTT. Translation gives CASSPARTAMNTEAFF.

This clone was detected a few times. The chain joins TRBV30 to TRBJ2-5; D not certain. The CDR3 spans 11 residues. The V end lost 2 bases, the J end lost 4 bases, and 5 bases lay between the germline ends. Germline CDR1 and CDR2: GTSNPN and SVGIG (reference sequence). The CDR3 DNA follows: TGTGCCTGGAGTTCGTTAGAGACCCAGTACTTC. Protein product: CAWSSLETQYF.

This clone came up a few times. V and J are TRBV7-2 and TRBJ2-4, with D possibly being TRBD2 (6 bases). CDR3 length: 17 amino acids. The V and J ends lost 5 bases and 0 bases respectively, with 17 bases between them. Looked up from germline, CDR1 is SGHTA and CDR2 is FQGNSA. The CDR3 nucleotides are TGTGCCAGCAGCGCGTTGGCGGGAAATCTAGCCAAAAACATTCAGTACTTC. Translation gives CASSALAGNLAKNIQYF.

This clone has just a few counts. The V gene is TRBV10-3, the J gene TRBJ2-1; D might be TRBD2 (5 bases). Per germline, CDR1 ENHRY and CDR2 SYGVKD. This CDR3 region has 12 residues. Trimming removed 6 bases at V and 8 bases at J, with 11 bases between. The CDR3 coding sequence is TGTGCCATCAGCCTAGGAGGCGATGAGCAGTTCTTC. Residues: CAISLGGDEQFF.

This chain links TRBV30 with TRBJ2-4; TRBD1 is a possible D gene (6 bases). Germline V lookup: CDR1 GTSNPN, CDR2 SVGIG (reference sequence). Trimming removed 1 base from V and 1 base from J, with 20 bases in between. CDR3 length: 18 amino acids. In DNA, the CDR3 is TGTGCCTGGAGTGGCCCAGGGGACAATAAGCCGGCCAAAAACATTCAGTACTTC. Translation: CAWSGPGDNKPAKNIQYF.